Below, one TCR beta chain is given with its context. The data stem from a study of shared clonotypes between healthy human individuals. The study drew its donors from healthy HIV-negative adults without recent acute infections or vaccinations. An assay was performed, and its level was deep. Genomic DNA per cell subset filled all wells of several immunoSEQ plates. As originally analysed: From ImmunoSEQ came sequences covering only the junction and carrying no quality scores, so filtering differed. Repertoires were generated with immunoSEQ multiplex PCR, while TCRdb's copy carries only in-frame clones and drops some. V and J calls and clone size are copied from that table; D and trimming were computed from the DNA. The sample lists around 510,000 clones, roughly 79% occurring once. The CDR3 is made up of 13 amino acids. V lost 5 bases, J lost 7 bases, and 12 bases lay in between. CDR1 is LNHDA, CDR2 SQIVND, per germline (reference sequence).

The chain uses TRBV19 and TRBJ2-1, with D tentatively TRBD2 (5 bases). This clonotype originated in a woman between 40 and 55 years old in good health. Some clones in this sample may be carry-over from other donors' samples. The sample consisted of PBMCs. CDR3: CASSLGPGNEQFF. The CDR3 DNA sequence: TGTGCCAGTAGTCTCGGACCGGGGAATGAGCAGTTCTTC.